Listed below are T cell receptor beta chains from one sample, sequenced in a study of blood T cells in healthy people across ages. From the 5' RACE reads, TCRdb called clonotypes with MiXCR, one entry per CDR3 protein. The table has about 1,500,000 distinct CDR3 sequences, 42% seen once. The sequencing sample was made of blood. These receptors were taken from a woman aged 18-29 years in good health. Both conserved end residues are trimmed from each CDR3. Clone size is given for some rows only: seen once, a few or many times, or a class if the clone is expanded.

-	TRBV20-1	TRBJ1-1	SARDQRITEAF
-	TRBV9	TRBJ2-1	ASSVDGKGYNEQF
-	TRBV10-1	TRBJ1-1	ASSEDRRNTEAF
-	TRBV7-9	TRBJ2-5	AGSLGCARGEQY
-	TRBV15	TRBJ2-7	ATSGEAPYEQY
few	TRBV12-3/TRBV12-4	TRBJ2-2	ASSPGQANTGELF
few	TRBV29-1	TRBJ2-7	SVEVGGAGQY
-	TRBV2	TRBJ1-2	AVAGGQGAKDYGYT
few	TRBV20-1	TRBJ1-4	SAPGLGNEKLF
-	TRBV5-1	TRBJ2-7	ASSLKGDPYEQY
few	TRBV5-1	TRBJ2-1	ASSLVGASNYNEQF
-	TRBV28	TRBJ1-4	ATWVNEKLF
once	TRBV5-1	TRBJ2-5	ASSHEGQLGGHNEQY
-	TRBV20-1	TRBJ2-7	SAIARSSYEQY
many	TRBV6-2/TRBV6-3	TRBJ2-1	ASTDGLVTNEQF
-	TRBV20-1	TRBJ1-2	SADDREKGGYT
few	TRBV9	TRBJ1-2	ASSVGSGSGGYT
few	TRBV4-1	TRBJ1-4	ASSQDLGTTREKLF
few	TRBV6-6	TRBJ2-7	ASSAGIPYEQY
many	TRBV20-1	TRBJ2-5	SARDVLAGDQETQY
-	TRBV27	-	ASSSLSGLAVGETQY
few	TRBV7-8	TRBJ2-4	ASSSRLFSGKNIQY
-	TRBV5-8	TRBJ1-4	ASSFGTGAEKLF